These 17 T cell receptor beta chains share one sample of origin, sequenced in a study of blood T cell repertoires in COVID-19. The table came from immunoSEQ multiplex PCR; TCRdb's copy has only in-frame clones and leaves some out. This table holds about 340,000 clones, around 85% found once. Source material: PBMCs or T cells enriched from blood (not recorded which). These receptors originate from a woman aged 35 to 49 with acute COVID-19.

The genes are TRBV4-3 and TRBJ1-2; D possibly corresponds to TRBD1 (6 bases). Germline CDR1 is LGHNA and CDR2 is YSLEER. V lost 1 base, J lost 4 bases, and 22 bases lay in between. The length of the CDR3 is 18 residues. For the CDR3, the DNA is TGCGCCAGCAGCCAAGCCGGGACCGGGTCCTTAGGGGGCTATGGCTACACCTTC. It specifies CASSQAGTGSLGGYGYTF.

The rearrangement joins TRBV29-1 to TRBJ1-2, with 7 bases that match TRBD1. Trimming cost V 8 bases and J 1 base; bases outside gene matches: 7. CDR1 and CDR2 (germline): SQVTM, ANQGSEA. The CDR3 contains 13 residues. The CDR3 DNA sequence: TGCAGCACACAGGACAGGCGTAACTATGGCTACACCTTC. Residues: CSTQDRRNYGYTF.

V usage is TRBV3-1 (or the pseudogene TRBV3-2) and J usage is TRBJ2-7; 8 positions agree with TRBD1. The junction had 2 bases not matched to a gene; V was cut back by 4 bases and J by 0 bases. CDR1 LGHDT and CDR2 YNNKEL come from the germline V gene (reference sequence). The CDR3 is made up of 14 amino acids. The DNA of the CDR3 is TGTGCCAGCAGCCGGGACAGGTCCTCCTACGAGCAGTACTTC. As protein: CASSRDRSSYEQYF.

This chain connects TRBV18 to TRBJ1-2; the match to TRBD1 covers 7 bases. CDR1 and CDR2 from the germline V gene are KGHSH and LQKENI. The length of the CDR3 is 13 residues. Unmatched junction bases numbered 4, after V lost 0 bases and J lost 9 bases. The CDR3 protein is CASSPPGGGRYTF. Here the CDR3 DNA reads TGTGCCAGCTCACCACCAGGGGGCGGTCGCTACACCTTC. Combining the CDR3 with reference TRBV18 and TRBJ1-2 gives the whole variable domain NAGVMQNPRHLVRRRGQEARLRCSPMKGHSHVYWYRQLPEEGLKFMVYLQKENIIDESGMPKERFSAEFPKEGPSILRIQQVVRGDSAAYFCASSPPGGGRYTFGSGTRLTVV.

The chain combines TRBV28 with TRBJ1-5; TRBD1 is a possible D gene (6 bases). V was shortened by 6 bases and J by 2 bases, with 20 bases between the two germline ends. The CDR3 contains 17 residues. Germline V CDR1 and CDR2: MDHEN, SYDVKM. The CDR3 sequence: CASSILSGQLGNQPQHF. In DNA, the CDR3 is TGTGCCAGCAGCATCCTAAGCGGACAGTTGGGCAATCAGCCCCAGCATTTT.

The chain recombines TRBV7-2 with TRBJ2-2; 7 bases fit TRBD2. This CDR3 region has 16 residues. Losses at the gene ends were 7 bases for V and 3 bases for J; bases not matched to a gene: 11. CDR1 and CDR2 from the germline V gene are SGHTA and FQGNSA. In nucleotides, the CDR3 is TGTGCCAGCACCGACCGGACCCGGGGGGACACCGGGGAGCTGTTTTTT. This codes for CASTDRTRGDTGELFF.

This clone was detected only a few times. The chain is built from TRBV4-3 and TRBJ2-7, with D possibly matching TRBD1 (6 bases). The CDR3 is made up of 18 amino acids. Per germline, CDR1 LGHNA and CDR2 YSLEER. Trimming stripped 1 base from V and 0 bases from J, with 19 bases between. Here the CDR3 reads CASSQGARGTGSSYEQYF. CDR3 nucleotides: TGCGCCAGCAGCCAAGGGGCTAGGGGTACAGGGTCCTCCTACGAGCAGTACTTC.

The chain has TRBV5-1 and TRBJ1-1; 7 nucleotides line up with TRBD1. Germline V gives CDR1 SGHRS, CDR2 YFSETQ. The CDR3 is 14 residues long. The V and J ends lost 2 bases and 3 bases, in that order; junction bases with no gene match: 4. CDR3 in amino acids: CASSFTGVDTEAFF. In nucleotides, the CDR3 is TGCGCCAGCAGCTTCACAGGGGTTGACACTGAAGCTTTCTTT.

The rearrangement uses TRBV5-4 and TRBJ2-2, with a tentative D call TRBD2 (5 bases). V was pared by 6 bases and J by 2 bases, with 17 bases between. Germline CDR1 and CDR2: SGHNT and YYREEE (reference sequence). This CDR3 region has 16 residues. CDR3 in amino acids: CASTGGSPSNTGELFF. The CDR3 DNA is TGTGCCAGCACCGGAGGAAGTCCTTCAAACACCGGGGAGCTGTTTTTT.

The chain couples TRBV7-2 to TRBJ2-5, with D maybe TRBD1 (5 bases). Germline loops: CDR1 SGHTA, CDR2 FQGNSA. CDR3 length: 13 residues. Trimming cost V 2 bases and J 5 bases, with 9 bases left between them. CDR3 loop: CASSLNRLETQYF. DNA for the CDR3: TGTGCCAGCAGCTTAAACAGGTTGGAGACCCAGTACTTC.

V is TRBV6-5 and J is TRBJ1-3; no firm D call. Germline loops: CDR1 MNHEY, CDR2 SVGAGI. Trimming cost V 7 bases and J 0 bases, with 7 bases left between them. There are 13 residues in the CDR3. The CDR3 reads CASTSPSGNTIYF. The DNA for the CDR3 is TGTGCCAGCACAAGCCCCTCTGGAAACACCATATATTTT.

The chain has TRBV7-3 and TRBJ2-5; D is perhaps TRBD2 (5 bases). Per the germline V gene, CDR1 is SGHTA and CDR2 is FQGTGA. The CDR3 totals 14 residues. The ends were cut back, 6 bases at V and 5 bases at J, with 16 bases in the middle. CDR3 amino acids: CASSRGSVGETQYF. In nucleotides, the CDR3 is TGTGCCAGCAGTAGAGGGTCGGTAGGGGAGACCCAGTACTTC. The full variable domain, in which reference TRBV7-3 and TRBJ2-5 provide the parts outside the CDR3, is GAGVSQTPSNKVTEKGKYVELRCDPISGHTALYWYRQSLGQGPEFLIYFQGTGAADDSGLPNDRFFAVRPEGSVSTLKIQRTERGDSAVYLCASSRGSVGETQYFGPGTRLLVL.

CDR3 in DNA: TGTGCCAGCAGCGTAGGGTCCAGTCTCTCCTACAATGAGCAGTTCTTC. Amino acid sequence: CASSVGSSLSYNEQFF. The chain uses TRBV9 and TRBJ2-1; D unresolved. The length of the CDR3 is 16 residues. Looked up from germline, CDR1 is SGDLS and CDR2 is YYNGEE. The V and J ends lost 0 bases and 0 bases respectively, with 10 bases between them. The variable domain in full, with the rest retrieved from reference TRBV9 and TRBJ2-1, is DSGVTQTPKHLITATGQRVTLRCSPRSGDLSVYWYQQSLDQGLQFLIQYYNGEERAKGNILERFSAQQFPDLHSELNLSSLELGDSALYFCASSVGSSLSYNEQFFGPGTRLTVL.

This rearrangement joins TRBV14 to TRBJ1-2; no definite D call. This CDR3 is 15 amino acids long. Trimming pared 0 bases from V and 4 bases from J, leaving 12 bases between. Germline CDR1 SGHDN, CDR2 FVKESK. In DNA form, the CDR3 reads TGTGCCAGCAGCCAAGATCGGTTCCCCGGCTATGGCTACACCTTC. As protein: CASSQDRFPGYGYTF.

The CDR3: CASSFPLAGTYNEQFF. CDR3 in DNA: TGTGCCAGCAGCTTCCCTCTAGCGGGGACATACAATGAGCAGTTCTTC. The chain couples TRBV7-9 to TRBJ2-1, with 9 bases lining up with TRBD2. Losses at the gene ends were 3 bases for V and 4 bases for J; bases not matched to a gene: 7. The CDR3 length is 16 residues. CDR1 is SEHNR, CDR2 FQNEAQ, per germline (reference sequence).

The rearrangement joins TRBV6-5 to TRBJ1-3; D possibly corresponds to TRBD1 (5 bases). The CDR3 runs to 14 residues. The germline V gene encodes CDR1 MNHEY and CDR2 SVGAGI. V was clipped by 6 bases and J by 4 bases, with 13 bases between them. CDR3 DNA: TGTGCCAGCAGCAGACACGGGGGAGGAAACACCATATATTTT. The encoded protein is CASSRHGGGNTIYF.

V is TRBV6-5 and J is TRBJ1-3; D gene uncertain. This CDR3 has 13 amino acids. Germline lookup yields CDR1 MNHEY and CDR2 SVGAGI. Between the trimmed V and J ends, which lost 6 bases and 1 base, there was a span of 7 bases. Written as DNA, the CDR3 is TGTGCCAGCAGAGCCGAATCTGGAAACACCATATATTTT. Amino acid sequence: CASRAESGNTIYF.